These T cell receptor beta chains were read from a single sample in a study of tumor and adjacent non-tumor tissue in lung cancer. From the multiplex PCR reads, TCRdb called clonotypes with MiXCR, one entry per CDR3 protein. The table shows just over 200,000 distinct CDR3 sequences, with around 70% occurring only once. The sequenced sample consisted of lung tumor tissue. These receptor sequences come from a man aged 55 to 69 with non-small cell lung cancer. Both conserved end residues are part of each CDR3. Fields, in order: CDR3 protein, CDR3 DNA, J gene, clone size, V gene, CDR3 length, D gene. D genes are given only for firm matches. Clone size appears in some rows only: once, few, many, or a class for an expanded clone.

cdr3_aa: CASSLVWGRGCNQTDTQYF; cdr3_nt: TGTGCCAGCAGCTTAGTGTGGGGGCGCGGGTGCAATCAGACAGATACGCAGTATTTT; j_call: TRBJ2-3; clone_size: -; v_call: TRBV11-2; cdr3_length: 19; d_call: -
cdr3_aa: CTSSQNMSPLYEQYF; cdr3_nt: TGTACCAGCAGCCAAAACATGTCCCCCCTCTACGAGCAGTACTTC; j_call: TRBJ2-7; clone_size: -; v_call: TRBV11-2; cdr3_length: 15; d_call: -
cdr3_aa: CSALGGEAFF; cdr3_nt: TGCAGTGCCCTAGGAGGGGAAGCTTTCTTT; j_call: TRBJ1-1; clone_size: many; v_call: TRBV20-1; cdr3_length: 10; d_call: -
cdr3_aa: CASSPTTGAGELFF; cdr3_nt: TGTGCCAGTAGTCCCACTACAGGGGCCGGGGAGCTGTTTTTT; j_call: TRBJ2-2; clone_size: once; v_call: TRBV7-9; cdr3_length: 14; d_call: TRBD1
cdr3_aa: CASSGLQGSPLHF; cdr3_nt: TGTGCCAGCAGTGGACTTCAAGGTTCACCCCTCCACTTT; j_call: TRBJ1-6; clone_size: large; v_call: TRBV6-1; cdr3_length: 13; d_call: -
cdr3_aa: CASSTDRGRGYTF; cdr3_nt: TGTGCCAGCAGTACAGACAGGGGTCGTGGCTACACCTTC; j_call: TRBJ1-2; clone_size: -; v_call: TRBV6-1; cdr3_length: 13; d_call: TRBD1
cdr3_aa: CSARDPTGTSGTYNEQFF; cdr3_nt: TGCAGTGCTAGAGACCCAACTGGAACTAGCGGGACCTACAATGAGCAGTTCTTC; j_call: TRBJ2-1; clone_size: -; v_call: TRBV20-1; cdr3_length: 18; d_call: TRBD2
cdr3_aa: CSARDRGNTGEQFF; cdr3_nt: TGCAGTGCTAGAGATCGGGGGAACACCGGGGAGCAGTTTTTT; j_call: TRBJ2-2; clone_size: -; v_call: TRBV20-1; cdr3_length: 14; d_call: -
cdr3_aa: CASSLLAAGLTGTQYF; cdr3_nt: TGTGCCAGCAGCCTTTTAGCGGCGGGCTTGACAGGTACGCAGTATTTT; j_call: TRBJ2-3; clone_size: -; v_call: TRBV11-1; cdr3_length: 16; d_call: -
cdr3_aa: CASSYSRWPQGWVVPMNTEAFF; cdr3_nt: TGTGCCAGCAGTTACTCGAGGTGGCCTCAGGGTTGGGTAGTACCTATGAACACTGAAGCTTTCTTT; j_call: TRBJ1-1; clone_size: many; v_call: TRBV6-5; cdr3_length: 22; d_call: -
cdr3_aa: CASSQGVNQPQHF; cdr3_nt: TGCGCCAGCAGCCAGGGGGTAAATCAGCCCCAGCATTTT; j_call: TRBJ1-5; clone_size: many; v_call: TRBV4-3; cdr3_length: 13; d_call: -
cdr3_aa: CASSQEGLQGRYEQYF; cdr3_nt: TGCGCCAGCAGCCAAGAGGGCTTGCAGGGTAGGTACGAGCAGTACTTC; j_call: TRBJ2-7; clone_size: -; v_call: TRBV4-1; cdr3_length: 16; d_call: -
cdr3_aa: CASRAGSTDTQYF; cdr3_nt: TGTGCCAGCAGGGCCGGGAGCACAGATACGCAGTATTTT; j_call: TRBJ2-3; clone_size: -; v_call: TRBV6-2/TRBV6-3; cdr3_length: 13; d_call: -
cdr3_aa: CASSPVAGETGELFF; cdr3_nt: TGTGCCAGCAGCCCCGTAGCGGGAGAAACCGGGGAGCTGTTTTTT; j_call: TRBJ2-2; clone_size: few; v_call: TRBV4-2; cdr3_length: 15; d_call: TRBD2
cdr3_aa: CASGLGRLTSDSIEAFF; cdr3_nt: TGTGCCAGCGGCTTAGGACGCCTTACTTCGGACAGCATTGAAGCTTTCTTT; j_call: TRBJ1-1; clone_size: -; v_call: TRBV11-3; cdr3_length: 17; d_call: -
cdr3_aa: CSVRDLTIEYF; cdr3_nt: TGCAGTGTTAGAGATCTAACTATCGAGTACTTC; j_call: TRBJ2-7; clone_size: -; v_call: TRBV20-1; cdr3_length: 11; d_call: -
cdr3_aa: CSVDGGGNTEALF; cdr3_nt: TGCAGCGTTGACGGCGGCGGGAACACTGAAGCTCTCTTT; j_call: TRBJ1-1; clone_size: -; v_call: TRBV29-1; cdr3_length: 13; d_call: -
cdr3_aa: CVNTGGGETQYF; cdr3_nt: TGTGTCAACACCGGGGGGGGAGAGACCCAGTACTTC; j_call: TRBJ2-5; clone_size: -; v_call: TRBV12-3/TRBV12-4; cdr3_length: 12; d_call: TRBD2
cdr3_aa: CSPPGLVQETRYF; cdr3_nt: TGCAGCCCCCCGGGACTCGTCCAAGAGACCCGGTACTTC; j_call: TRBJ2-5; clone_size: -; v_call: TRBV29-1; cdr3_length: 13; d_call: -
cdr3_aa: CASSSAFLPTPFF; cdr3_nt: TGTGCCAGCAGCTCGGCGTTCTTGCCAACCCCGTTCTTC; j_call: TRBJ2-1; clone_size: -; v_call: TRBV11-1; cdr3_length: 13; d_call: -
cdr3_aa: CSARDARDLSYEQNF; cdr3_nt: TGCAGTGCTAGAGATGCCCGGGACCTCTCCTACGAGCAGAACTTC; j_call: TRBJ2-7; clone_size: once; v_call: TRBV20-1; cdr3_length: 15; d_call: -
cdr3_aa: CSDRRRDSYNEQFF; cdr3_nt: TGCAGCGATAGGAGGAGGGACTCCTACAACGAGCAGTTCTTC; j_call: TRBJ2-1; clone_size: -; v_call: TRBV20-1; cdr3_length: 14; d_call: -
cdr3_aa: CAWSTGRIATGDTIYF; cdr3_nt: TGTGCCTGGAGTACAGGGAGAATCGCGACTGGGGACACCATATATTTT; j_call: TRBJ1-3; clone_size: -; v_call: TRBV30; cdr3_length: 16; d_call: -
cdr3_aa: CASSRPSGGAGNEQFF; cdr3_nt: TGTGCCAGCAGCAGGCCTAGCGGGGGGGCTGGCAATGAGCAGTTCTTC; j_call: TRBJ2-1; clone_size: -; v_call: TRBV11-1; cdr3_length: 16; d_call: TRBD2
cdr3_aa: CASSPQNRATEAFF; cdr3_nt: TGTGCCAGCAGTCCCCAAAACCGGGCCACTGAAGCTTTCTTT; j_call: TRBJ1-1; clone_size: few; v_call: TRBV12-3/TRBV12-4; cdr3_length: 14; d_call: -
cdr3_aa: CASRQGAGNTIYF; cdr3_nt: TGTGCCAGCCGACAGGGGGCTGGAAACACCATATATTTT; j_call: TRBJ1-3; clone_size: many; v_call: TRBV6-5; cdr3_length: 13; d_call: TRBD1
cdr3_aa: CASSYGLEAGNERLF; cdr3_nt: TGTGCCAGCAGTTACGGATTAGAAGCTGGCAATGAGCGGTTATTC; j_call: TRBJ2-1; clone_size: -; v_call: TRBV6-2/TRBV6-3; cdr3_length: 15; d_call: -
cdr3_aa: CASSFIAGAWNEQFF; cdr3_nt: TGTGCCAGCAGCTTTATTGCGGGAGCCTGGAATGAGCAGTTCTTC; j_call: TRBJ2-1; clone_size: -; v_call: TRBV5-4; cdr3_length: 15; d_call: TRBD2
cdr3_aa: CGSSYLFPGQRGEAFF; cdr3_nt: TGTGGCAGCAGTTACTTGTTTCCGGGACAGAGGGGTGAAGCCTTCTTT; j_call: TRBJ1-1; clone_size: -; v_call: TRBV6-6; cdr3_length: 16; d_call: TRBD1
cdr3_aa: CACSPRANVYTF; cdr3_nt: TGTGCCTGCAGTCCCAGGGCGAATGTCTACACCTTC; j_call: TRBJ1-2; clone_size: -; v_call: TRBV12-3/TRBV12-4; cdr3_length: 12; d_call: -
cdr3_aa: CASSLLTGGEETQYF; cdr3_nt: TGCGCCAGCAGCTTATTGACAGGGGGCGAGGAGACCCAGTACTTC; j_call: TRBJ2-5; clone_size: -; v_call: TRBV5-1; cdr3_length: 15; d_call: TRBD1
cdr3_aa: CASGLPPSYSYTF; cdr3_nt: TGTGCTAGTGGTTTACCCCCGTCTTATAGCTACACTTTC; j_call: TRBJ1-2; clone_size: -; v_call: TRBV12-5; cdr3_length: 13; d_call: -
cdr3_aa: CSAREPVGLYSSIDTQYF; cdr3_nt: TGCAGTGCTAGAGAACCTGTGGGCCTCTACTCTAGCATAGATACGCAGTATTTT; j_call: TRBJ2-3; clone_size: -; v_call: TRBV20-1; cdr3_length: 18; d_call: -
cdr3_aa: CASIHATVNTEAFF; cdr3_nt: TGTGCCAGCATTCATGCGACGGTGAACACTGAAGCTTTCTTT; j_call: TRBJ1-1; clone_size: -; v_call: TRBV6-1; cdr3_length: 14; d_call: -
cdr3_aa: CASIPKHHPSIEQYF; cdr3_nt: TGTGCCAGCATTCCTAAACATCATCCATCTATCGAGCAGTACTTC; j_call: TRBJ2-7; clone_size: -; v_call: TRBV6-2/TRBV6-3; cdr3_length: 15; d_call: -
cdr3_aa: CASSQGRAGAGLFF; cdr3_nt: TGTGCCAGCAGCCAAGGCAGGGCAGGGGCCGGACTGTTTTTT; j_call: TRBJ1-4; clone_size: many; v_call: TRBV14; cdr3_length: 14; d_call: -
cdr3_aa: CASSEGLEGEDIQYF; cdr3_nt: TGCGCCAGCAGTGAAGGACTAGAGGGAGAAGACATTCAGTATTTC; j_call: TRBJ2-4; clone_size: -; v_call: TRBV10-1; cdr3_length: 15; d_call: TRBD2
cdr3_aa: CASSCLAWGVQQYF; cdr3_nt: TGTGCCAGCAGTTGTCTAGCGTGGGGCGTTCAGCAGTACTTT; j_call: TRBJ2-3; clone_size: -; v_call: TRBV11-2; cdr3_length: 14; d_call: -
cdr3_aa: CTSSPFGGGQPQHF; cdr3_nt: TGTACCAGCAGTCCCTTCGGGGGAGGTCAGCCCCAGCATTTT; j_call: TRBJ1-5; clone_size: -; v_call: TRBV12-3/TRBV12-4; cdr3_length: 14; d_call: -
cdr3_aa: CASTLTSGYEQYF; cdr3_nt: TGTGCCAGCACGTTAACGAGCGGCTACGAGCAGTACTTC; j_call: TRBJ2-7; clone_size: few; v_call: TRBV6-2/TRBV6-3; cdr3_length: 13; d_call: -
cdr3_aa: CTSRQEFRTNTRELFF; cdr3_nt: TGCACCAGCAGGCAAGAATTCAGAACGAACACCCGGGAGCTGTTTTTT; j_call: TRBJ2-2; clone_size: -; v_call: TRBV4-3; cdr3_length: 16; d_call: -
cdr3_aa: CASSLVMGSSYEQYF; cdr3_nt: TGTGCCAGCAGCTTGGTCATGGGCAGCTCCTACGAGCAGTACTTC; j_call: TRBJ2-7; clone_size: few; v_call: TRBV5-6; cdr3_length: 15; d_call: -
cdr3_aa: CASSLSSLSTDTQYF; cdr3_nt: TGCGCCAGCAGTCTCAGCAGCCTGAGCACAGATACGCAGTATTTT; j_call: TRBJ2-3; clone_size: -; v_call: TRBV4-3; cdr3_length: 15; d_call: -
cdr3_aa: CANSPDSRSTDTQYF; cdr3_nt: TGTGCTAACAGCCCGGACTCGAGGAGCACAGATACGCAGTATTTT; j_call: TRBJ2-3; clone_size: -; v_call: TRBV5-4; cdr3_length: 15; d_call: -
cdr3_aa: CASSLTTYIEQFF; cdr3_nt: TGTGCCAGCAGCCTGACTACATACATTGAGCAGTTCTTC; j_call: TRBJ2-1; clone_size: -; v_call: TRBV5-4; cdr3_length: 13; d_call: -
cdr3_aa: CSAPLAGTGELFF; cdr3_nt: TGCAGCGCCCCCCTAGCGGGAACCGGGGAGCTGTTTTTT; j_call: TRBJ2-2; clone_size: many; v_call: TRBV20-1; cdr3_length: 13; d_call: TRBD2
cdr3_aa: CASSLDRAGNQPQHF; cdr3_nt: TGTGCCAGCAGCCTAGACAGGGCTGGCAATCAGCCCCAGCATTTT; j_call: TRBJ1-5; clone_size: many; v_call: TRBV11-2; cdr3_length: 15; d_call: TRBD1
cdr3_aa: CASSSRAGGDGYTF; cdr3_nt: TGTGCCAGCAGTTCTAGGGCAGGGGGCGATGGCTACACCTTC; j_call: TRBJ1-2; clone_size: few; v_call: TRBV6-5; cdr3_length: 14; d_call: TRBD1
cdr3_aa: CASGLDHTGSYEQYF; cdr3_nt: TGTGCTAGTGGTTTGGACCACACGGGGAGCTACGAGCAGTACTTC; j_call: TRBJ2-7; clone_size: many; v_call: TRBV12-5; cdr3_length: 15; d_call: -
cdr3_aa: CASSFRGRGSTNEKLFF; cdr3_nt: TGTGCCAGCAGCTTCCGGGGAAGGGGCTCAACTAATGAAAAACTGTTTTTT; j_call: TRBJ1-4; clone_size: -; v_call: TRBV7-9; cdr3_length: 17; d_call: -
cdr3_aa: CNARGDRAKNIQYF; cdr3_nt: TGCAATGCTAGGGGTGACAGGGCCAAAAACATTCAGTATTTC; j_call: TRBJ2-4; clone_size: -; v_call: TRBV20-1; cdr3_length: 14; d_call: TRBD1
cdr3_aa: CSVFFLLKSSYSEQFF; cdr3_nt: TGCAGCGTTTTTTTTCTCCTTAAAAGCTCCTACAGTGAGCAGTTCTTC; j_call: TRBJ2-1; clone_size: -; v_call: TRBV29-1; cdr3_length: 16; d_call: -
cdr3_aa: CASSSQGPSVNEQFF; cdr3_nt: TGTGCCAGCAGTTCCCAGGGGCCGAGTGTCAATGAGCAGTTCTTC; j_call: TRBJ2-1; clone_size: -; v_call: TRBV6-5; cdr3_length: 15; d_call: -
cdr3_aa: CASRSRGAGGYRAGELFF; cdr3_nt: TGTGCCAGCAGGTCCCGGGGAGCGGGAGGTTACAGAGCCGGTGAGCTGTTTTTT; j_call: TRBJ2-2; clone_size: -; v_call: TRBV11-3; cdr3_length: 18; d_call: TRBD2
cdr3_aa: CASSITGPRSTEAFF; cdr3_nt: TGTGCCAGCAGCATAACAGGGCCCAGGAGTACTGAAGCTTTCTTT; j_call: TRBJ1-1; clone_size: -; v_call: TRBV7-9; cdr3_length: 15; d_call: -